These T cell receptor beta chains were read from a single sample in a study of shared clonotypes between healthy human individuals. Measured with immunoSEQ multiplex PCR; TCRdb has only the in-frame clones, and not every one. Of over 2,000,000 clones in the sample, about 94% are singletons; the top ten hold over 1.5%. Sample: naive CD8+ T cells from PBMCs. The source of these receptors is a man younger than 35 in good health. Some clones in this sample may be carry-over from other donors' samples. Each CDR3 is given with its conserved first and last residue. The D gene is left open where the match is weak. The listing skips clone size in some rows; elsewhere it reads once, few, many or a size class.

length	J	V	size	D	CDR3	DNA
11	TRBJ2-5	TRBV12-5	NA	NA	CASGLGETQYF	TGTGCTAGTGGTTTAGGAGAGACCCAGTACTTC
11	TRBJ1-2	TRBV29-1	NA	NA	CSVYQIGGYTF	TGCAGCGTTTACCAGATCGGCGGCTACACCTTC
15	TRBJ2-3	TRBV7-3	NA	NA	CASSLTRGKADTQYF	TGTGCCAGCAGCTTAACGAGGGGGAAGGCAGATACGCAGTATTTT
15	TRBJ2-1	TRBV4-1	NA	TRBD2	CASSPRLAGKDEQFF	TGCGCCAGCAGCCCTCGCCTAGCGGGAAAGGATGAGCAGTTCTTC
15	TRBJ2-7	TRBV13	NA	TRBD2	CASSQKRESSYEQYF	TGTGCCAGCAGCCAGAAGCGGGAGAGCTCCTACGAGCAGTACTTC
13	TRBJ2-1	TRBV15	once	TRBD2	CATSRDREGKQFF	TGTGCCACCAGCAGAGATCGGGAGGGGAAGCAGTTCTTC
13	TRBJ1-1	TRBV9	NA	NA	CASSPASNTEAFF	TGTGCCAGCAGCCCAGCCTCGAACACTGAAGCTTTCTTT
12	TRBJ2-2	TRBV2	NA	TRBD2	CASTEREGGLFF	TGTGCCAGCACGGAGCGGGAAGGTGGGCTGTTTTTT
14	TRBJ2-5	TRBV10-3	once	NA	CAISESNRLETQYF	TGTGCCATCAGTGAGTCGAACCGGCTGGAGACCCAGTACTTC
14	TRBJ1-2	TRBV29-1	NA	NA	CSVKWWGTPYGYTF	TGCAGCGTCAAGTGGTGGGGGACGCCTTATGGCTACACCTTC
16	TRBJ1-5	TRBV7-3	NA	NA	CASSPQGRVSNQPQHF	TGTGCCAGCAGCCCCCAAGGGAGGGTTAGCAATCAGCCCCAGCATTTT
16	TRBJ2-1	TRBV7-9	NA	NA	CASSLETGRSYNEQFF	TGTGCCAGCAGCTTAGAGACAGGCCGTTCCTACAATGAGCAGTTCTTC
14	TRBJ2-7	TRBV27	NA	NA	CASSLMGISYEQYF	TGTGCCAGCAGTTTAATGGGAATTTCCTACGAGCAGTACTTC
15	TRBJ1-1	TRBV11-2	NA	NA	CASSLGAPMNTEAFF	TGTGCCAGCAGCTTAGGGGCACCCATGAACACTGAAGCTTTCTTT
15	TRBJ2-5	TRBV9	NA	TRBD2	CASSLGTSGGETQYF	TGTGCCAGCAGCCTCGGGACTAGCGGGGGTGAGACCCAGTACTTC
15	TRBJ1-1	TRBV4-3	NA	NA	CASSQDRAPNTEAFF	TGCGCCAGCAGCCAAGACAGGGCACCGAACACTGAAGCTTTCTTT
13	TRBJ2-7	TRBV28	NA	TRBD1	CASSGDRSYEQYF	TGTGCATCGTCGGGGGACAGGTCCTACGAGCAGTACTTC
14	TRBJ1-3	TRBV30	NA	NA	CAWVGGSTGNTIYF	TGTGCCTGGGTAGGAGGTAGTACTGGAAACACCATATATTTT
16	TRBJ2-5	TRBV11-2	NA	NA	CASSTRRQGGGETQYF	TGTGCCAGCAGCACCCGCCGACAGGGAGGGGGAGAGACCCAGTACTTC
13	TRBJ2-7	TRBV7-2	NA	NA	CASSWGFSYEQYF	TGTGCCAGCAGCTGGGGATTCTCCTACGAGCAGTACTTC
14	TRBJ2-5	TRBV11-2	NA	NA	CASSRGTLQETQYF	TGTGCCAGCAGCCGAGGGACACTCCAAGAGACCCAGTACTTC
14	TRBJ1-2	TRBV5-1	NA	NA	CASSDVGADYGYTF	TGCGCCAGCAGCGACGTAGGGGCAGACTATGGCTACACCTTC
12	TRBJ1-1	TRBV29-1	NA	NA	CSVDTGGERPFF	TGCAGCGTGGACACCGGGGGGGAGAGGCCTTTCTTT
16	TRBJ2-7	TRBV19	NA	NA	CASSTLAEGISYEQYF	TGTGCCAGTAGCACGTTAGCGGAAGGCATTTCGTACGAGCAGTACTTC
15	TRBJ2-7	TRBV11-2	NA	TRBD2	CASSIGLAGSYEQYF	TGTGCCAGCAGCATAGGACTAGCGGGATCCTACGAGCAGTACTTC
16	TRBJ2-2	TRBV4-1	NA	TRBD2	CASSHGLAGAMGELFF	TGCGCCAGCAGCCACGGACTAGCGGGAGCAATGGGGGAGCTGTTTTTT
14	TRBJ1-1	TRBV15	NA	NA	CATSRGGENTEAFF	TGTGCCACCAGCAGAGGTGGCGAGAACACTGAAGCTTTCTTT
17	TRBJ2-2	TRBV4-2	NA	TRBD2	CASSQELAGGMAGELFF	TGTGCCAGCAGCCAAGAGTTGGCGGGAGGGATGGCCGGGGAGCTGTTTTTT
13	TRBJ2-7	TRBV11-2	NA	NA	CASSHRTSLEQYF	TGTGCCAGCAGCCACCGGACCTCACTTGAGCAGTACTTC
12	TRBJ1-3	TRBV28	NA	NA	CASSHLWDTIYF	TGTGCCAGCAGCCACCTATGGGACACCATATATTTT
16	TRBJ1-4	TRBV7-9	NA	NA	CASSASQGSHNEKLFF	TGTGCCAGCAGCGCGTCGCAGGGTTCACATAATGAAAAACTGTTTTTT
15	TRBJ1-1	TRBV28	NA	NA	CASSYRGLGNTEAFF	TGTGCCAGCAGTTATAGGGGATTGGGGAACACTGAAGCTTTCTTT
14	TRBJ1-4	TRBV9	once	NA	CASSVRDTNEKLFF	TGTGCCAGCAGCGTCCGAGACACTAATGAAAAACTGTTTTTT
15	TRBJ1-4	TRBV7-8	NA	NA	CASSLNRGSKEKLFF	TGTGCCAGCAGCCTGAATAGGGGCTCAAAGGAAAAACTGTTTTTT
14	TRBJ2-7	TRBV29-1	NA	NA	CSVRSGTDSYEQYF	TGCAGCGTTCGGTCCGGGACGGACTCCTACGAGCAGTACTTC
14	TRBJ2-3	TRBV30	NA	TRBD2	CAWSLAGVVDTQYF	TGTGCCTGGAGCTTAGCGGGAGTGGTAGATACGCAGTATTTT
11	TRBJ2-5	TRBV29-1	NA	NA	CSAPMGETQYF	TGCAGCGCCCCTATGGGGGAGACCCAGTACTTC
15	TRBJ1-1	TRBV7-2	NA	NA	CASSPRRNMNTEAFF	TGTGCCAGCAGCCCCCGCAGGAATATGAACACTGAAGCTTTCTTT
17	TRBJ2-7	TRBV5-6	NA	TRBD2	CASSPGPGVAGGYEQYF	TGTGCCAGCAGCCCTGGGCCCGGGGTAGCGGGAGGCTACGAGCAGTACTTC
15	TRBJ2-7	TRBV28	NA	TRBD2	CASSQTGGVTYEQYF	TGTGCCAGCAGTCAAACGGGAGGTGTAACCTACGAGCAGTACTTC
15	TRBJ2-5	TRBV7-7	NA	TRBD1	CASSPNDRGKETQYF	TGTGCCAGCAGCCCGAACGACAGGGGTAAAGAGACCCAGTACTTC
14	TRBJ2-2	TRBV19	NA	NA	CASSISAGTGELFF	TGTGCCAGTAGTATCTCGGCCGGAACCGGGGAGCTGTTTTTT
15	TRBJ2-1	TRBV5-4	NA	TRBD1	CASSVGDRLVAEQFF	TGTGCCAGCAGCGTTGGGGACAGGCTCGTTGCTGAGCAGTTCTTC
12	TRBJ2-1	TRBV29-1	NA	NA	CSVQDSYNEQFF	TGCAGCGTTCAGGACTCCTACAATGAGCAGTTCTTC
16	TRBJ2-3	TRBV27	NA	TRBD1	CASSYGTAFSTDTQYF	TGTGCCAGCAGTTACGGGACAGCCTTTAGCACAGATACGCAGTATTTT
13	TRBJ2-7	TRBV6-1	NA	NA	CASSHGVTYEQYF	TGTGCCAGCAGCCACGGGGTGACCTACGAGCAGTACTTC
15	TRBJ2-1	TRBV27	NA	TRBD1	CASSLATGGYNEQFF	TGTGCCAGCAGTTTAGCCACAGGGGGGTACAATGAGCAGTTCTTC
13	TRBJ2-7	TRBV28	NA	TRBD2	CASSFGTTYEQYF	TGTGCCAGCAGTTTCGGGACTACATACGAGCAGTACTTC
14	TRBJ2-1	TRBV6-4	NA	NA	CASSDSLSTDEQFF	TGTGCCAGCAGTGACTCGCTTAGCACGGATGAGCAGTTCTTC
15	TRBJ2-7	TRBV7-2	once	NA	CASSLAGRAPYEQYF	TGTGCCAGCAGCTTAGCAGGGCGGGCCCCCTACGAGCAGTACTTC
16	TRBJ2-7	TRBV7-9	NA	NA	CASSLGDRDWRGEQYF	TGTGCCAGCAGCTTAGGGGACCGGGACTGGCGAGGGGAGCAGTACTTC